Listed below are T cell receptor beta chains from one sample, sequenced in a study of chemoradiotherapy in HPV16-positive cancers. Libraries were prepared by immunoSEQ multiplex PCR; TCRdb keeps only in-frame clonotypes and omits some of them. Here the sample spans 5,500 to 8,000 clones, roughly 73% being singletons. Sampling was conducted from a patient who underwent chemoradiotherapy. These receptors were obtained from a human donor with HPV-associated anogenital cancer. Each CDR3 is given with its conserved first and last residue. Fields, in order: V gene, clone size, D gene, J gene, CDR3 protein, CDR3 DNA. A D gene is named only where the DNA matches it firmly. Expanded clones are given a class, and other clones once, few, many or no size at all.

TRBV27	-	TRBD2	TRBJ2-3	CASRVAGGMDTQYF	TGTGCCAGCAGGGTAGCGGGGGGAATGGATACGCAGTATTTT
TRBV6-1	-	-	TRBJ2-1	CASSEYGQSYNEQFF	TGTGCCAGCAGTGAATATGGACAGAGCTACAATGAGCAGTTCTTC
TRBV28	-	TRBD1	TRBJ2-7	CASSRTGGSYEQYF	TGTGCCAGCAGTAGGACAGGGGGGTCCTACGAGCAGTACTTC
TRBV7-9	-	-	TRBJ1-3	CASSLTANTIYF	TGTGCCAGCAGCTTGACAGCAAACACCATATATTTT
TRBV4-1	-	TRBD1	TRBJ1-4	CASSQWTGGTNEKLFF	TGCGCCAGCAGCCAATGGACAGGGGGGACTAATGAAAAACTGTTTTTT
TRBV15	-	TRBD1	TRBJ1-2	CATSRDKGQGVTYGYTF	TGTGCCACCAGCAGAGATAAGGGACAGGGGGTTACCTATGGCTACACCTTC
TRBV5-1	-	-	TRBJ2-7	CASSLTARLEEQYF	TGCGCCAGCAGCTTGACAGCCAGACTTGAGGAGCAGTACTTC
TRBV4-2	-	-	TRBJ2-7	CASSQDPSFSYEQYF	TGTGCCAGCAGCCAAGACCCCAGTTTCTCCTACGAGCAGTACTTC
TRBV9	-	-	TRBJ2-5	CASSARPQETQYF	TGTGCCAGCAGCGCCAGACCCCAAGAGACCCAGTACTTC
TRBV7-6	-	TRBD1	TRBJ2-7	CASSLGDSYEQYF	TGTGCCAGCAGCTTAGGGGACAGCTACGAGCAGTACTTC
TRBV9	-	TRBD1	TRBJ2-7	CASSVRDSPYEQYF	TGTGCCAGCAGCGTACGGGACAGTCCCTACGAGCAGTACTTC
TRBV5-1	-	-	TRBJ2-2	CASSSGSFTGELFF	TGCGCCAGCAGCTCGGGCAGTTTCACCGGGGAGCTGTTTTTT
TRBV4-2	large	-	TRBJ1-6	CASSHRTGRPLHF	TGTGCCAGCAGCCACCGGACCGGGCGGCCCCTCCACTTT
TRBV4-1	few	-	TRBJ1-5	CASSLSPVSNQPQHF	TGCGCCAGCAGCTTGTCTCCAGTTAGCAATCAGCCCCAGCATTTT
TRBV19	-	-	TRBJ1-2	CASAIQGTYGYTF	TGTGCCAGCGCAATACAGGGAACCTATGGCTACACCTTC
TRBV7-2	-	TRBD1	TRBJ1-1	CASSPTGSAFF	TGTGCCAGCAGTCCGACAGGGTCGGCTTTCTTT
TRBV29-1	-	-	TRBJ1-1	CSVGMNTEAFF	TGCAGCGTTGGGATGAACACTGAAGCTTTCTTT
TRBV7-2	once	-	TRBJ2-5	CASSPGWQETQYF	TGTGCCAGCAGCCCCGGATGGCAAGAGACCCAGTACTTC
TRBV7-3	-	TRBD2	TRBJ2-1	CASSQMGLADSGEQFF	TGTGCCAGCAGCCAAATGGGACTAGCGGACAGTGGTGAGCAGTTCTTC
TRBV6-4	-	-	TRBJ2-2	CASSDGTGETGELFF	TGTGCCAGCAGCGACGGGACGGGTGAAACCGGGGAGCTGTTTTTT
TRBV7-3	-	TRBD2	TRBJ2-3	CASSSYGGVDTQYF	TGTGCCAGCAGCTCCTACGGGGGGGTAGATACGCAGTATTTT
TRBV28	-	-	TRBJ1-2	CASSFDRRGYTF	TGTGCCAGCAGTTTCGACAGAAGGGGCTACACCTTC